This is a list of T cell receptor beta chains from one sample in a study of T-cell memory formation after mild COVID-19. TCRdb passed the 5' RACE reads through MiXCR, listing each CDR3 protein once. The sample includes about 600,000 distinct CDR3 sequences, about a fifth of them seen just once. The sample consisted of PBMCs or a T cell subset sorted from them (not recorded which). The source is an adult woman who had mild COVID-19 (a few samples of this study predate the infection). Cell type and time point are not known. CDR3s include the opening cysteine and the closing phenylalanine or tryptophan. Each record gives: V gene, J gene, CDR3 protein.

v_call: TRBV5-6; j_call: TRBJ1-1; cdr3_aa: CASSLFTGYTEAFF
v_call: TRBV5-1; j_call: TRBJ1-5; cdr3_aa: CASSLDAGHYQPQHF
v_call: TRBV5-4; j_call: TRBJ1-2; cdr3_aa: CASTPTGTGYGYTF
v_call: TRBV4-3; j_call: TRBJ2-1; cdr3_aa: CASSQGAGQNNEQFF
v_call: TRBV7-8; j_call: TRBJ1-2; cdr3_aa: CASSLPGLYGYTF
v_call: TRBV20-1; j_call: TRBJ1-1; cdr3_aa: CSATEFRDF
v_call: TRBV19; j_call: TRBJ1-2; cdr3_aa: CATSTGGYVGYTF
v_call: TRBV7-3; j_call: TRBJ2-3; cdr3_aa: CASSMEGGWGDTQYF
v_call: TRBV6-2/TRBV6-3; j_call: TRBJ2-3; cdr3_aa: CASSYSSRESTDTQYF
v_call: TRBV18; j_call: TRBJ1-4; cdr3_aa: CASSPSRGQANEKLFF
v_call: TRBV12-3/TRBV12-4; j_call: TRBJ2-2; cdr3_aa: CASSLPHERTEVVRYTGELFF
v_call: TRBV6-2/TRBV6-3; j_call: TRBJ1-1; cdr3_aa: CASSRNTGGKAFF
v_call: TRBV7-9; j_call: TRBJ2-5; cdr3_aa: CASSFPQGVETQYF
v_call: TRBV5-1; j_call: TRBJ2-5; cdr3_aa: CASSWGTPGETQYF
v_call: TRBV7-6; j_call: TRBJ1-4; cdr3_aa: CASSLTAESEKLFF
v_call: TRBV12-3/TRBV12-4; j_call: TRBJ1-2; cdr3_aa: CASSLARETGFLNGYTF
v_call: TRBV29-1; j_call: TRBJ2-3; cdr3_aa: CSAPALGDTQYF
v_call: TRBV29-1; j_call: TRBJ1-2; cdr3_aa: CSVVSANYGYTF
v_call: TRBV2; j_call: TRBJ2-2; cdr3_aa: CASKKVGELFF
v_call: TRBV4-1; j_call: TRBJ2-3; cdr3_aa: CASSQDQGSGGADTQYF
v_call: TRBV14; j_call: TRBJ1-1; cdr3_aa: CASSQEVAAEAFF
v_call: TRBV20-1; j_call: TRBJ2-3; cdr3_aa: CSARHQSTDTQYF
v_call: TRBV12-3/TRBV12-4; j_call: TRBJ2-5; cdr3_aa: CASSLEGGGETQYF
v_call: TRBV24-1; j_call: TRBJ2-4; cdr3_aa: CATSDSGTSGRNIQYF
v_call: TRBV18; j_call: TRBJ2-7; cdr3_aa: CASSAGLTGDYEQYF
v_call: TRBV20-1; j_call: TRBJ1-2; cdr3_aa: CSARGGSENYGYTF
v_call: TRBV14; j_call: TRBJ2-1; cdr3_aa: CASSQARLGQFF
v_call: TRBV5-1; j_call: TRBJ2-6; cdr3_aa: CASSIYSGANVLTF
v_call: TRBV11-2; j_call: TRBJ1-4; cdr3_aa: CASSLDTAGTYEKLFF
v_call: TRBV7-2; j_call: TRBJ1-2; cdr3_aa: CASSLEYGTINYGYTF
v_call: TRBV19; j_call: TRBJ2-3; cdr3_aa: CASSRLSGGTDTQYF
v_call: TRBV12-3/TRBV12-4; j_call: TRBJ2-3; cdr3_aa: CASTPGRWDTQYF
v_call: TRBV7-2; j_call: TRBJ2-5; cdr3_aa: CASSLRLAAYQETQYF
v_call: TRBV4-2; j_call: TRBJ2-1; cdr3_aa: CASETVAGGHMMGEQFF
v_call: TRBV19; j_call: TRBJ1-1; cdr3_aa: CASRGQDTEAFF
v_call: TRBV7-6; j_call: TRBJ2-5; cdr3_aa: CASSLQFVERAQYF
v_call: TRBV3-1; j_call: TRBJ1-2; cdr3_aa: CASSPRGQGTYGYTF
v_call: TRBV12-3/TRBV12-4; j_call: TRBJ1-1; cdr3_aa: CASSLARATEAFF
v_call: TRBV11-2; j_call: TRBJ2-6; cdr3_aa: CASSLDGWGGSSGANVLTF
v_call: TRBV5-1; j_call: TRBJ2-7; cdr3_aa: CASSPRWGEQYF
v_call: TRBV10-3; j_call: TRBJ2-3; cdr3_aa: CAISRGDTQYF